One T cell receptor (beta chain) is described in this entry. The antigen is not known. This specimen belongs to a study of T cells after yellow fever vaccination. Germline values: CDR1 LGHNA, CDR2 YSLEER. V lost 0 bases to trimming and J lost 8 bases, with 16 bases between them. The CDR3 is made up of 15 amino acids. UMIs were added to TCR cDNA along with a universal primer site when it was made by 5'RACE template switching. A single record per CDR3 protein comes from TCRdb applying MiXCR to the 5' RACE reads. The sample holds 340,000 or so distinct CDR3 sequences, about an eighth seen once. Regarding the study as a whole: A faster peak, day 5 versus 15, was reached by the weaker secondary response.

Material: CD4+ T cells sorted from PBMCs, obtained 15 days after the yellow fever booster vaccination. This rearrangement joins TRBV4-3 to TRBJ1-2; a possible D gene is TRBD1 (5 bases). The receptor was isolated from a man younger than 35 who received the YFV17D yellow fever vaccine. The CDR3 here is CASSQDYGGVRGYTF. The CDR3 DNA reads TGCGCCAGCAGCCAAGATTATGGGGGGGTCAGGGGCTACACCTTC.